This TCR beta chain came from a study of blood T cells in healthy people across ages. The study's findings and limits: Lack of knowledge of donor CMV status possibly confounded expanded clonotype changes. Roughly linear age-related decline in beta diversity appeared, significant by age roughly 40.

A second PCR, run for roughly 7 to 11 cycles, used a sample-barcoded 5' primer plus a J-beta primer mix. Each cDNA molecule received a tag from a template-switch adaptor that had 12 random nucleotides. Using its own MiXCR run on the 5' RACE reads, TCRdb lists one record per CDR3 protein. This sample has 700,000 to 850,000 distinct CDR3 sequences, with about 36% found just once. The germline V gene encodes CDR1 SNHLY and CDR2 FYNNEI. The CDR3 sequence is 15 residues long. This clonotype was recorded at least ten times. Its antigen is as yet unknown. Sequencing used blood. The chain couples TRBV2 to TRBJ2-1, with a possible D match to TRBD2 (6 bases). The J call may be incorrect, as the DNA end agrees better with TRBJ2-7. The clonotype was recovered from a man younger than 35 in good health. The CDR3 DNA follows: TGTGCCAGCAGTGAACAGGGAGGCGCCTACAATGAGCAGTACTTC. Its protein product is CASSEQGGAYNEQYF.